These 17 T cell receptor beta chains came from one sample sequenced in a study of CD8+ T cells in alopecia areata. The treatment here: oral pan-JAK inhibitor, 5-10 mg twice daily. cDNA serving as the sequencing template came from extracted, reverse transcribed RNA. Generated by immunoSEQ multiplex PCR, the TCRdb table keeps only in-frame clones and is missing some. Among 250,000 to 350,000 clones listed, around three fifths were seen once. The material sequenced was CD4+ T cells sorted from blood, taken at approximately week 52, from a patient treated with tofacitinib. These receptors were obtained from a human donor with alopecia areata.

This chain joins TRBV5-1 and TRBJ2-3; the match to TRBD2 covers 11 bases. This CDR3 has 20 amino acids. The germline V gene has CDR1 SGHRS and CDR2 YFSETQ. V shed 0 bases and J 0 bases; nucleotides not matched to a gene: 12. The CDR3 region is CASSLEPSGGMPTSTDTQYF. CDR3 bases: TGCGCCAGCAGCTTGGAACCTAGCGGGGGGATGCCAACTAGCACAGATACGCAGTATTTT.

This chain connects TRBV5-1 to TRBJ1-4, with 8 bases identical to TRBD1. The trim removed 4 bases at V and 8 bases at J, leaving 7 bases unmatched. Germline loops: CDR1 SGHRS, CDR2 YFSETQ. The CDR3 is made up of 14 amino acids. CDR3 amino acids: CASSLVQGAEKLFF. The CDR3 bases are TGCGCCAGCAGCCTCGTCCAGGGGGCCGAAAAACTGTTTTTT.

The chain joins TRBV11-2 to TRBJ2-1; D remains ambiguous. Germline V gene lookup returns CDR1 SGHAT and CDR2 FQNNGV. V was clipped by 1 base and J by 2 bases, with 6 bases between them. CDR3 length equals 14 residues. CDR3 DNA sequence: TGTGCCAGCAGCTTAGGCGGAACCTACAATGAGCAGTTCTTC. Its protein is CASSLGGTYNEQFF. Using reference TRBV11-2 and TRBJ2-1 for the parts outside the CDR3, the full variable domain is EAGVAQSPRYKIIEKRQSVAFWCNPISGHATLYWYQQILGQGPKLLIQFQNNGVVDDSQLPKDRFSAERLKGVDSTLKIQPAKLEDSAVYLCASSLGGTYNEQFFGPGTRLTVL.

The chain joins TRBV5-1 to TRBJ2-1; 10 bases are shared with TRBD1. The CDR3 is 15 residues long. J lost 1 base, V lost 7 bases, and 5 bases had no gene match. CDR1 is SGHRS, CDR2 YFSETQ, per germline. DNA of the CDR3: TGCGCCAGCGCATGGGGACAGGGGTCCTACAATGAGCAGTTCTTC. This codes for CASAWGQGSYNEQFF.

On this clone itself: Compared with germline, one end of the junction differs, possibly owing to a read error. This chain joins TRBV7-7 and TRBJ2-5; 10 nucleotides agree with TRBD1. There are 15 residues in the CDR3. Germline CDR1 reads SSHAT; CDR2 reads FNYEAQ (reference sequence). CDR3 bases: TGTGCTAGCAGGCCTGCAGGGACAGGGGAAGAGACCCAGTACTTC. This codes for CASRPAGTGEETQYF.

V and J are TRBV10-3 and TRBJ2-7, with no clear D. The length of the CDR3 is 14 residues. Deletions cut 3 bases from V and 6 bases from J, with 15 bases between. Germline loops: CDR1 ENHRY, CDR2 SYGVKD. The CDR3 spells CAISEGRTEAEQYF. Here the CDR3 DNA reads TGTGCCATCAGTGAAGGCAGGACCGAAGCCGAGCAGTACTTC.

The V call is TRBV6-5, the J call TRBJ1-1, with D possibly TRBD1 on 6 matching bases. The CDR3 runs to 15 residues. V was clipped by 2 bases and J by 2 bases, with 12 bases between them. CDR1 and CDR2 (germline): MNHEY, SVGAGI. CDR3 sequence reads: CASSYLGASNTEAFF. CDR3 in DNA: TGTGCCAGCAGTTACCTGGGGGCTTCTAACACTGAAGCTTTCTTT.

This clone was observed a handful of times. The CDR3 DNA sequence: TGTGCCTGGAGTGTACGGACAGGAGGCTTCGCTGGGGCCAACGTCCTGACTTTC. Protein product: CAWSVRTGGFAGANVLTF. The chain couples TRBV30 to TRBJ2-6; 7 nucleotides line up with TRBD1. Germline V lookup: CDR1 GTSNPN, CDR2 SVGIG (reference sequence). The CDR3 runs to 18 residues. V shed 0 bases, J shed 2 bases, and the junction held 10 bases outside the gene matches.

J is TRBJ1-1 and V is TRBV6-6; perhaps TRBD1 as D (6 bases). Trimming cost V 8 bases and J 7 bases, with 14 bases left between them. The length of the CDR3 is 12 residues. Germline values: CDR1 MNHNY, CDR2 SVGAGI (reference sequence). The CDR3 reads CASEGGQGEAFF. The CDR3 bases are TGTGCCAGCGAAGGGGGTCAGGGTGAAGCTTTCTTT.

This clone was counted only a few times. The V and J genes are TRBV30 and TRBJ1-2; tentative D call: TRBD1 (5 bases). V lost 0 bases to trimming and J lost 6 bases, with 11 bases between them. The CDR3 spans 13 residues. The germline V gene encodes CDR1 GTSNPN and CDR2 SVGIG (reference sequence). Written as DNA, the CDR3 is TGTGCCTGGAGTGTAGGGGCCCGGCATGGCTACACCTTC. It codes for CAWSVGARHGYTF.

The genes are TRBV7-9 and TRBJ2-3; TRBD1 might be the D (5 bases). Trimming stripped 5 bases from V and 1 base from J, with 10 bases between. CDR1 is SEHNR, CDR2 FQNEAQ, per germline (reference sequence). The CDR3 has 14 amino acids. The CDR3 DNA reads TGTGCCAGCAGCCTTTCGACAGGCACAGATACGCAGTATTTT. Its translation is CASSLSTGTDTQYF.

The CDR3 loop is CASSRQNNSPLHF. The CDR3 DNA reads as TGTGCCAGCAGTCGACAGAATAATTCACCCCTCCACTTT. J is TRBJ1-6 and V is TRBV6-5; a weak D match, TRBD1 (5 bases). Germline V gene sequence: CDR1 MNHEY, CDR2 SVGAGI. This CDR3 is 13 amino acids long. V was trimmed by 5 bases and J by 5 bases, leaving 7 bases between them.

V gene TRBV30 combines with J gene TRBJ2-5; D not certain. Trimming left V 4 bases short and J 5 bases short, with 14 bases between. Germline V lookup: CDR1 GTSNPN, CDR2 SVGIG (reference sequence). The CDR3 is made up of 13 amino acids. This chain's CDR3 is CAWKWAGGETQYF. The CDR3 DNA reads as TGTGCCTGGAAATGGGCAGGTGGGGAGACCCAGTACTTC.

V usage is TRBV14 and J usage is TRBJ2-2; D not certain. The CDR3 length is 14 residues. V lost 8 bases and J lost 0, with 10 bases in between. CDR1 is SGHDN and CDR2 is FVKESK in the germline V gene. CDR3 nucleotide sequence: TGTGCCAGCGGACGTCTAGCGAACACCGGGGAGCTGTTTTTT. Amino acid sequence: CASGRLANTGELFF.

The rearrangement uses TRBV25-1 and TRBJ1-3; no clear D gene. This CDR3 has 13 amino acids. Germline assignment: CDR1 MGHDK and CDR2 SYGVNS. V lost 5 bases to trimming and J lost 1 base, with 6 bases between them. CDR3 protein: CASSPGSGNTIYF. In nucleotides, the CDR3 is TGTGCCAGCAGTCCAGGATCTGGAAACACCATATATTTT.

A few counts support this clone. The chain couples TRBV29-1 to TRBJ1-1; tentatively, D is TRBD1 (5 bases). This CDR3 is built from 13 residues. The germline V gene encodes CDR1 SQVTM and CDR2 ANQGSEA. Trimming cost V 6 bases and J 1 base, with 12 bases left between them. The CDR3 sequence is CSVDRDANTEAFF. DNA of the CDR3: TGCAGCGTGGACCGGGACGCGAACACTGAAGCTTTCTTT.

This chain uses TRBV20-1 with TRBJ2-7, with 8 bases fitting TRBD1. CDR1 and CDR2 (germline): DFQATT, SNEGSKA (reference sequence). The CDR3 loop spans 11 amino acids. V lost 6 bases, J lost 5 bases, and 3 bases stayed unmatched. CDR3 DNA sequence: TGCAGTGCCCGGACAGGGAACGAGCAGTACTTC. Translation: CSARTGNEQYF.